This TCR beta chain was found in a study of blood T cell repertoires in COVID-19. Study-wide context: Spain, Italy and the United States supplied samples that represented acute and convalescent COVID-19. PBMCs, B-cell-depleted T cells, or T cells were the source of the cDNA or gDNA that made up the material.

Original analysis: Quantification of nucleated cells was approximated via reference gene primer amplification. Method: immunoSEQ multiplex PCR; TCRdb's copy keeps in-frame clones and lacks some. For V, J and clone size, that table is used; D and trimming come from the DNA. This sample has 200,000 or so clones, with 75% to 85% found just once. The TCR comes from a human donor in a cohort sampled during active COVID-19. Sequenced input: peripheral blood.

The CDR3 region has the DNA TGTGCCAGCAGCAGCGTGGGACAGGGGTTCCCCAATGAGCAGTTCTTC. Protein product: CASSSVGQGFPNEQFF. The V and J genes are TRBV11-2 and TRBJ2-1, with 10 bases fitting TRBD1. The germline V gene has CDR1 SGHAT and CDR2 FQNNGV. V trimming: 5 bases; J trimming: 6 bases; junction bases outside the gene matches: 10. The CDR3 runs 16 residues. Using reference TRBV11-2 and TRBJ2-1 for the parts outside the CDR3, the full variable domain is EAGVAQSPRYKIIEKRQSVAFWCNPISGHATLYWYQQILGQGPKLLIQFQNNGVVDDSQLPKDRFSAERLKGVDSTLKIQPAKLEDSAVYLCASSSVGQGFPNEQFFGPGTRLTVL.